In its sample, the clone carrying this T cell receptor beta chain was seen a few times. J was trimmed by 6 bases and V by 5 bases; bases with no gene match: 3. The CDR3 is 13 residues long. Germline CDR1 and CDR2: KGHSH and LQKENI. The source of the sample is a study of response to subunit inactivated influenza vaccine. MiXCR was run by TCRdb on the RT-PCR reads, yielding one entry per CDR3 protein. The sample has 650,000 to 850,000 distinct CDR3 sequences; approximately 13% are singletons. Sequences were derived from PBMCs from blood, sampled around 15 days before vaccination. This TCR derives from a man in his fifties who received an inactivated influenza vaccine. This rearrangement joins TRBV18 to TRBJ1-2, with 10 positions matching TRBD1. In nucleotides, the CDR3 is TGTGCCAGCTCAAAGGACAGGGGGAATGGCTACACCTTC. Amino acid sequence: CASSKDRGNGYTF.